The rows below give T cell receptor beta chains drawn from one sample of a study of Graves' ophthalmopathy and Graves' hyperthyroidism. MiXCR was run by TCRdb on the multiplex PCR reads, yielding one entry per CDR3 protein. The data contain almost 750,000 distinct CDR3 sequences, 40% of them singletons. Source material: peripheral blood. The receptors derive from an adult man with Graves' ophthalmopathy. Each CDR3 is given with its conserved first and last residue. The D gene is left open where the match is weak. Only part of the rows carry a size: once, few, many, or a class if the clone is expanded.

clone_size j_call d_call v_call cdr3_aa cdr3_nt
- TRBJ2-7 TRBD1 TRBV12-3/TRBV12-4 CASSGGQPYEQYF TGTGCCAGCAGTGGGGGACAGCCCTACGAGCAGTACTTC
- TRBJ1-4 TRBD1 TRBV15 CATSRGGGGQLNEKLFF TGTGCCACCAGCAGAGGCGGAGGGGGACAGTTAAATGAAAAACTGTTTTTT
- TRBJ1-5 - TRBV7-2 CASSWSSVAGNQPQHF TGTGCCAGCAGCTGGTCATCCGTCGCTGGCAATCAGCCCCAGCATTTT
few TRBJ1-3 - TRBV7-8 CASSLAPKGLYSGNTIYF TGTGCCAGCAGCCTAGCCCCAAAGGGGTTATACTCTGGAAACACCATATATTTT
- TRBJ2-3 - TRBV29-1 CSAIKGSDTQYF TGCAGCGCCATCAAGGGCTCAGATACGCAGTATTTT
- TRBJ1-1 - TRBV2 CASSEWGAMNTEAFF TGTGCCAGCAGTGAATGGGGTGCAATGAACACTGAAGCTTTCTTT
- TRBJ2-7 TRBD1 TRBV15 CATSAGQGVSYEQYF TGTGCCACCAGCGCCGGACAGGGGGTCTCCTACGAGCAGTACTTC
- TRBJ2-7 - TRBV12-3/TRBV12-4 CASSYRGLDYEQYF TGTGCCAGCAGTTATCGGGGGTTAGACTACGAGCAGTACTTC
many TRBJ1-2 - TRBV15 CATSRDKTVINYGYTF TGTGCCACCAGCAGAGATAAGACGGTGATTAACTATGGCTACACCTTC
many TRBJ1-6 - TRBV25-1 CASSDRGGSPLHF TGTGCCAGCAGTGACAGGGGAGGCTCACCCCTCCACTTT
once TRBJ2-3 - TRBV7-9 CASSLARAGLRTDTQYF TGTGCCAGCAGCTTAGCGAGGGCGGGTCTTCGCACAGATACGCAGTATTTT
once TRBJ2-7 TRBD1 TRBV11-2 CASSRIYPGQGVHEQYF TGTGCCAGCAGCCGAATCTATCCGGGACAGGGAGTACACGAGCAGTACTTC
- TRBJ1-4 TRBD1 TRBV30 CALDRGGEKLFF TGTGCTCTTGACAGGGGAGGGGAAAAACTGTTTTTT
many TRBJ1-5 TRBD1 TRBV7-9 CASSWGGTGDQPQHF TGTGCCAGCAGTTGGGGGGGGACAGGGGATCAGCCCCAGCATTTT
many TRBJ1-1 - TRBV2 CASSTRSSGTEAFF TGTGCCAGCAGTACTAGAAGTAGTGGCACTGAAGCTTTCTTT
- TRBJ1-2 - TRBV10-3 CAISDYGYTF TGTGCCATCAGTGACTATGGCTACACCTTC
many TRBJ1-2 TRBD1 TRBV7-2 CASSQGTGTYGYTF TGTGCCAGCAGCCAAGGGACAGGGACCTATGGCTACACCTTC
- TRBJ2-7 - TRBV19 CASSLVKDTGELYF TGTGCCAGCAGCTTAGTTAAGGACACCGGGGAGCTGTACTTC
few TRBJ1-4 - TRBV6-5 CASKISDVVYEKLFF TGTGCCAGCAAGATTTCAGACGTAGTATATGAAAAACTGTTTTTT
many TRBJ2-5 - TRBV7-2 CASSRLWGYQETQYF TGTGCCAGCAGCCGACTCTGGGGCTACCAAGAGACCCAGTACTTC
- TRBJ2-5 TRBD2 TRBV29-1 CSTSGAFQETQYF TGCAGTACTAGCGGGGCGTTCCAAGAGACCCAGTACTTC
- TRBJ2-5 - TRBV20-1 CSAGSRGKETQYF TGCAGTGCTGGGTCAAGAGGGAAAGAGACCCAGTACTTC
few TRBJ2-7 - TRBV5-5 CASSLEGRGAYEQYF TGTGCCAGCAGCTTGGAGGGCAGGGGGGCCTACGAGCAGTACTTC
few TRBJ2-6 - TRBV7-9 CASSLIAGELTF TGTGCCAGCAGCTTAATAGCCGGGGAGCTGACTTTC
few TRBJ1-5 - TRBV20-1 CSASRGTQPQHF TGCAGTGCTAGCAGGGGTACGCAGCCCCAGCATTTT
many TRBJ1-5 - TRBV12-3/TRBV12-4 CASGRGAGGNQPQHF TGTGCCAGCGGCCGGGGAGCTGGGGGCAATCAGCCCCAGCATTTT
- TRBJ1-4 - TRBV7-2 CASSGHSGGVEKLFF TGTGCCAGCAGCGGTCACAGCGGGGGCGTTGAAAAACTGTTTTTT
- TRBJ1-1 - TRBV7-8 CASSSPRSEALGGTEAFF TGTGCCAGCAGCTCACCCCGGAGTGAGGCGCTCGGTGGCACTGAAGCTTTCTTT
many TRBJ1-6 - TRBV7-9 CASSQGAGLNLSPLHF TGTGCCAGCAGCCAAGGAGCTGGCCTTAACCTTTCACCCCTCCACTTT
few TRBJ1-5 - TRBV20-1 CSARAVSYYSNQPQHF TGCAGTGCTAGAGCGGTGAGCTATTATAGCAATCAGCCCCAGCATTTT
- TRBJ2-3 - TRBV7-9 CASSLAMASTDTQYF TGTGCCAGCAGTTTAGCAATGGCTAGCACAGATACGCAGTATTTT
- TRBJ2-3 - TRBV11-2 CASSKSRDAQYF TGTGCCAGCAGCAAGAGCCGAGATGCGCAGTATTTT
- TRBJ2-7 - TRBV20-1 CSARGVGYEQYF TGCAGTGCTAGAGGGGTAGGATACGAGCAGTACTTC
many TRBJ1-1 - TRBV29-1 CSVEDGGPTEAFF TGCAGCGTTGAAGATGGGGGACCCACTGAAGCTTTCTTT
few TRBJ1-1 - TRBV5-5 CASSFLGAGTSEAFF TGTGCCAGCAGCTTTCTGGGGGCAGGGACAAGTGAAGCTTTCTTT
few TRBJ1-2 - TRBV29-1 CSVEEGGDTF TGCAGCGTTGAGGAGGGTGGCGACACCTTC
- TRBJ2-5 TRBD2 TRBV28 CASRLGTSGIQETRYF TGTGCCAGCAGGCTCGGGACTAGCGGCATCCAAGAGACCCGGTACTTC
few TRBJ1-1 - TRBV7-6 CASSLAGGRVNTEAFF TGTGCCAGCAGCTTAGCCGGAGGCAGGGTGAACACTGAAGCTTTCTTT
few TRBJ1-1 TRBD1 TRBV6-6 CASSYRQGVTEAFF TGTGCCAGCAGTTACAGACAGGGGGTCACTGAAGCTTTCTTT
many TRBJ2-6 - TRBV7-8 CASSLLVSSGANVLTF TGTGCCAGCAGCTTATTAGTCAGCTCTGGGGCCAACGTCCTGACTTTC
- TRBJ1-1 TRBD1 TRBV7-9 CASSARTGGEFGEAFF TGTGCCAGCAGCGCTCGGACAGGGGGCGAATTCGGTGAAGCTTTCTTT
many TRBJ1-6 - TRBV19 CASSGRTVPHSPLHF TGTGCCAGTAGTGGTCGGACAGTCCCACATTCACCCCTCCACTTT
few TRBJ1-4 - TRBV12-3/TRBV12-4 CASSDRSYEKLFF TGTGCCAGCAGTGATCGCTCGTATGAAAAACTGTTTTTT
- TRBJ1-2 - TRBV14 CASSQTTVDGYTF TGTGCCAGCAGCCAGACGACAGTAGATGGCTACACCTTC